The rows below give T cell receptor beta chains drawn from one sample of a study of CD8+ T cells in alopecia areata. Profiling relied on immunoSEQ multiplex PCR, and the TCRdb table lists in-frame clones only, not all of them. Of over 85,000 clones in the sample, about 40% were seen once. Sequencing was done on a sample of CD4+ T cells sorted from blood. The source of these receptors is a human donor with alopecia areata. The CDR3 runs from the conserved cysteine through the conserved F or W. The D gene is left open where the match is weak. Expanded clones get a size class; other rows say once, few or many, or leave the size out.

CDR3: CASSLPGHNSYEQYF
DNA: TGTGCCAGCAGCCTTCCGGGACACAACTCCTACGAGCAGTACTTC
V: TRBV7-9
D: -
J: TRBJ2-7
size: -

CDR3: CAWSVTANEKLFF
DNA: TGTGCCTGGAGTGTAACCGCTAATGAAAAACTGTTTTTT
V: TRBV30
D: -
J: TRBJ1-4
size: -

CDR3: CAWMLQGTGELFF
DNA: TGTGCCTGGATGCTCCAGGGTACCGGGGAGCTGTTTTTT
V: TRBV30
D: -
J: TRBJ2-2
size: few

CDR3: CAWSSRDRGLGETQYF
DNA: TGTGCCTGGAGTTCCCGGGACAGGGGATTAGGGGAGACCCAGTACTTC
V: TRBV30
D: TRBD1
J: TRBJ2-5
size: -

CDR3: CASSWSYQETQYF
DNA: TGTGCCAGCAGTTGGTCGTACCAAGAGACCCAGTACTTC
V: TRBV25-1
D: -
J: TRBJ2-5
size: -

CDR3: CASSQGALNSPLHF
DNA: TGCGCCAGCAGTCAGGGGGCGCTTAATTCACCCCTCCACTTT
V: TRBV23-1
D: -
J: TRBJ1-6
size: -

CDR3: CASSFGTGVETQYF
DNA: TGCGCCAGCAGCTTCGGGACAGGGGTAGAGACCCAGTACTTC
V: TRBV5-1
D: TRBD1
J: TRBJ2-5
size: -

CDR3: CSVTSSYEQYF
DNA: TGCAGCGTAACGAGCTCCTACGAGCAGTACTTC
V: TRBV29-1
D: -
J: TRBJ2-7
size: -

CDR3: CASSGAFAKNIQYF
DNA: TGTGCCAGCAGCGGAGCCTTCGCCAAAAACATTCAGTACTTC
V: TRBV7-2
D: -
J: TRBJ2-4
size: -

CDR3: CASSQLWTSGRAPDTQYF
DNA: TGCGCCAGCAGTCAACTATGGACTAGCGGGAGGGCCCCAGATACGCAGTATTTT
V: TRBV23-1
D: TRBD2
J: TRBJ2-3
size: -

CDR3: CASSDRGYEQYF
DNA: TGTGCCAGCTCGGATAGGGGTTACGAGCAGTACTTC
V: TRBV18
D: -
J: TRBJ2-7
size: once

CDR3: CASSMRQGSLYEQYF
DNA: TGCGCCAGCAGCATGAGACAGGGTTCCCTCTACGAGCAGTACTTC
V: TRBV5-1
D: TRBD1
J: TRBJ2-7
size: -

CDR3: CSARRGAVAFF
DNA: TGCAGTGCTAGGAGGGGGGCGGTAGCTTTCTTT
V: TRBV20-1
D: -
J: TRBJ1-1
size: -

CDR3: CASSYSKGIYGYTF
DNA: TGTGCCAGCAGTTACTCGAAGGGGATCTATGGCTACACCTTC
V: TRBV6-6
D: -
J: TRBJ1-2
size: -

CDR3: CASSERRGMDTQYF
DNA: TGTGCCAGCAGTGAACGCAGGGGGATGGATACGCAGTATTTT
V: TRBV2
D: TRBD1
J: TRBJ2-3
size: few

CDR3: CAWKQGMRAFF
DNA: TGTGCCTGGAAACAGGGGATGAGAGCTTTCTTT
V: TRBV30
D: TRBD1
J: TRBJ1-1
size: -

CDR3: CASSFVSGGSNEQFF
DNA: TGCGCCAGCAGCTTTGTTTCGGGAGGATCGAATGAGCAGTTCTTC
V: TRBV5-1
D: TRBD2
J: TRBJ2-1
size: -

CDR3: CAWSPRTSGPRTQYF
DNA: TGTGCCTGGAGTCCGAGGACTAGCGGACCCCGGACCCAGTACTTC
V: TRBV30
D: TRBD2
J: TRBJ2-5
size: once

CDR3: CASSFRTGNEKLFF
DNA: TGCGCCAGCAGCTTCAGGACAGGGAATGAAAAACTGTTTTTT
V: TRBV5-1
D: TRBD1
J: TRBJ1-4
size: -

CDR3: CASSPQRGGDGYTF
DNA: TGTGCCAGCTCACCACAGCGGGGAGGGGATGGCTACACCTTC
V: TRBV18
D: -
J: TRBJ1-2
size: few

CDR3: CSVDSGRIGNEQFF
DNA: TGCAGCGTTGATTCCGGGAGAATAGGGAATGAGCAGTTCTTC
V: TRBV29-1
D: -
J: TRBJ2-1
size: -

CDR3: CASSSYGENTEAFF
DNA: TGTGCCAGCAGTTCATACGGAGAGAACACTGAAGCTTTCTTT
V: TRBV28
D: -
J: TRBJ1-1
size: -

CDR3: CSVGQGADTEAFF
DNA: TGCAGCGTTGGGCAGGGGGCGGACACTGAAGCTTTCTTT
V: TRBV29-1
D: TRBD1
J: TRBJ1-1
size: -

CDR3: CASSQELLDSYEQYF
DNA: TGCGCCAGCAGCCAAGAACTCTTAGATTCCTACGAGCAGTACTTC
V: TRBV4-1
D: -
J: TRBJ2-7
size: once

CDR3: CASSSAGYTDTQYF
DNA: TGCGCCAGCAGCTCCGCGGGCTACACAGATACGCAGTATTTT
V: TRBV5-1
D: -
J: TRBJ2-3
size: few

CDR3: CASREQGGHNEQFF
DNA: TGTGCCAGCAGAGAACAGGGTGGCCACAATGAGCAGTTCTTC
V: TRBV6-5
D: -
J: TRBJ2-1
size: -

CDR3: CSSRGGPSYNEQFF
DNA: TGCAGCTCCCGTGGAGGGCCGTCCTACAATGAGCAGTTCTTC
V: TRBV29-1
D: -
J: TRBJ2-1
size: -

CDR3: CASSQDSRINTEAFF
DNA: TGCGCCAGCAGCCAAGATTCAAGAATTAACACTGAAGCTTTCTTT
V: TRBV4-3
D: -
J: TRBJ1-1
size: -

CDR3: CASSGRGSETQYF
DNA: TGTGCTAGTTCGGGACGAGGTTCGGAGACCCAGTACTTC
V: TRBV12-5
D: -
J: TRBJ2-5
size: few

CDR3: CASSSTGSDQPQHF
DNA: TGTGCCAGCAGCTCGACAGGGAGCGATCAGCCCCAGCATTTT
V: TRBV7-9
D: TRBD1
J: TRBJ1-5
size: few

CDR3: CASSFSGIGTDTQYF
DNA: TGTGCCAGCAGTTTTAGCGGGATAGGGACAGATACGCAGTATTTT
V: TRBV28
D: TRBD2
J: TRBJ2-3
size: few

CDR3: CASSQEGTPSEQYF
DNA: TGTGCCAGCAGCCAAGAAGGCACCCCCAGCGAGCAGTACTTC
V: TRBV4-2
D: -
J: TRBJ2-7
size: -

CDR3: CASSLTRGNEQFF
DNA: TGTGCCAGCAGCTTAACTCGGGGCAATGAGCAGTTCTTC
V: TRBV7-2
D: -
J: TRBJ2-1
size: -

CDR3: CASSPGQQETQYF
DNA: TGTGCCAGCTCACCGGGACAGCAAGAGACCCAGTACTTC
V: TRBV18
D: TRBD1
J: TRBJ2-5
size: -

CDR3: CASSVVAATGELFF
DNA: TGTGCCAGCAGCGTAGTGGCAGCCACCGGGGAGCTGTTTTTT
V: TRBV9
D: -
J: TRBJ2-2
size: -

CDR3: CSGTQGSGTEAFF
DNA: TGCAGCGGGACCCAGGGTTCGGGCACTGAAGCTTTCTTT
V: TRBV29-1
D: -
J: TRBJ1-1
size: -

CDR3: CAWTGGRVAGELFF
DNA: TGTGCCTGGACTGGCGGGAGGGTGGCCGGGGAGCTGTTTTTT
V: TRBV30
D: TRBD2
J: TRBJ2-2
size: -

CDR3: CASSLQDAYEQYF
DNA: TGCGCCAGCAGCTTGCAGGACGCCTACGAGCAGTACTTC
V: TRBV5-1
D: -
J: TRBJ2-7
size: -

CDR3: CAWSVVDGGTIYF
DNA: TGTGCCTGGAGTGTAGTGGACGGAGGCACCATATATTTT
V: TRBV30
D: -
J: TRBJ1-3
size: few

CDR3: CASSLSTGELFF
DNA: TGTGCCAGCAGCTTATCCACCGGGGAGCTGTTTTTT
V: TRBV7-3
D: -
J: TRBJ2-2
size: -

CDR3: CASRTRTSVSYEQYF
DNA: TGTGCCAGCCGCACTAGGACTAGCGTCTCCTACGAGCAGTACTTC
V: TRBV28
D: TRBD2
J: TRBJ2-7
size: -

CDR3: CASSLATSGGSSEQYF
DNA: TGTGCCAGCAGCTTAGCGACTAGCGGGGGATCAAGCGAGCAGTACTTC
V: TRBV7-9
D: TRBD2
J: TRBJ2-7
size: few

CDR3: CSVEDSRDTIYF
DNA: TGCAGCGTTGAAGACAGTCGGGACACCATATATTTT
V: TRBV29-1
D: -
J: TRBJ1-3
size: few

CDR3: CASSPRMGGTEAFF
DNA: TGTGCCAGCAGCCCGAGGATGGGCGGCACTGAAGCTTTCTTT
V: TRBV14
D: -
J: TRBJ1-1
size: -

CDR3: CASSQVSRDLYQETQYF
DNA: TGTGCCAGCAGCCAAGTTAGTCGGGATCTGTACCAAGAGACCCAGTACTTC
V: TRBV4-2
D: -
J: TRBJ2-5
size: once

CDR3: CASSFRSGGTDEQYF
DNA: TGTGCCAGCAGTTTTAGGTCAGGGGGAACCGACGAGCAGTACTTC
V: TRBV27
D: TRBD1
J: TRBJ2-7
size: -

CDR3: CAIDRGTEQYF
DNA: TGTGCCATCGACAGGGGGACCGAGCAGTACTTC
V: TRBV10-3
D: TRBD1
J: TRBJ2-7
size: -

CDR3: CASSFNLAGVGSYEQYF
DNA: TGTGCCAGCAGCTTCAACCTAGCGGGAGTGGGCTCCTACGAGCAGTACTTC
V: TRBV7-6
D: TRBD2
J: TRBJ2-7
size: few

CDR3: CASSQRGTGGNEQFF
DNA: TGTGCCAGCAGCCAACGGGGGACAGGGGGCAATGAGCAGTTCTTC
V: TRBV11-3
D: TRBD1
J: TRBJ2-1
size: few

CDR3: CASSLRGGNIQYF
DNA: TGTGCCAGCAGCCTCAGGGGGGGAAACATTCAGTACTTC
V: TRBV5-4
D: -
J: TRBJ2-4
size: few

CDR3: CASSQDRGEGDTQYF
DNA: TGTGCCAGCAGCCAAGATCGGGGGGAGGGAGATACGCAGTATTTT
V: TRBV4-2
D: TRBD2
J: TRBJ2-3
size: once

CDR3: CSATDKGNEKLFF
DNA: TGCAGCGCTACGGACAAGGGTAATGAAAAACTGTTTTTT
V: TRBV29-1
D: -
J: TRBJ1-4
size: few

CDR3: CSVGLGAGETQYF
DNA: TGCAGCGTGGGATTGGGGGCCGGAGAGACCCAGTACTTC
V: TRBV29-1
D: -
J: TRBJ2-5
size: -

CDR3: CASSLLEIQYF
DNA: TGTGCCAGCAGCTTACTCGAAATTCAGTACTTC
V: TRBV7-2
D: -
J: TRBJ2-4
size: -